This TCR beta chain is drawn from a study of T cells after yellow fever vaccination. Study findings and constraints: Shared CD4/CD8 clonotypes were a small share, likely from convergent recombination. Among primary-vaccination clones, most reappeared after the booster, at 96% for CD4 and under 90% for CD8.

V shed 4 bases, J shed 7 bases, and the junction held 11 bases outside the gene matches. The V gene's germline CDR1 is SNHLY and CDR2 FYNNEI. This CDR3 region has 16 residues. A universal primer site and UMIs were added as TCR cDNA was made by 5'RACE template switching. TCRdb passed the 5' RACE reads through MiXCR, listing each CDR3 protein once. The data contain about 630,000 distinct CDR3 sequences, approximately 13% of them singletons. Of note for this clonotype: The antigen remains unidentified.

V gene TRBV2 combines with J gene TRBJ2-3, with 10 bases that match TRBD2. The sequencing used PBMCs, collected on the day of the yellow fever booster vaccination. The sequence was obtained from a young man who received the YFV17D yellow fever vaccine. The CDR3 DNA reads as TGTGCCAGCAGTGGCACGGGACTAGCGACGAGATATACGCAGTATTTT. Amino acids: CASSGTGLATRYTQYF.